The entry that follows covers one T cell receptor (beta chain) sequence. The source of the sample is a study of OX40 agonist ivuxolimab in advanced cancers. Study background: Patients were infused with ivuxolimab every 2 weeks at 0.01 to 10 mg/kg.

V lost 1 base to trimming and J lost 9 bases; unmatched junction nucleotides: 7. CDR3 length equals 15 residues. CDR1 is SGHTA, CDR2 FQGNSA, per germline. The assay was immunoSEQ multiplex PCR, and TCRdb's table has in-frame clones only and misses some. The table lists some 100,000 clones, roughly 89% of them singletons. The sequence was collected from an adult with an advanced solid tumor such as melanoma, head and neck, liver or kidney cancer. The chain is built from TRBV7-2 and TRBJ1-5; 9 nucleotides align to TRBD1. Source: CD4+ or CD8+ T cells sorted from blood, taken in a trial of the OX40 agonist ivuxolimab. CDR3 loop: CASSLVGQGIGPQHF. The CDR3 bases are TGTGCCAGCAGCTTAGTCGGACAGGGGATTGGGCCCCAGCATTTT.